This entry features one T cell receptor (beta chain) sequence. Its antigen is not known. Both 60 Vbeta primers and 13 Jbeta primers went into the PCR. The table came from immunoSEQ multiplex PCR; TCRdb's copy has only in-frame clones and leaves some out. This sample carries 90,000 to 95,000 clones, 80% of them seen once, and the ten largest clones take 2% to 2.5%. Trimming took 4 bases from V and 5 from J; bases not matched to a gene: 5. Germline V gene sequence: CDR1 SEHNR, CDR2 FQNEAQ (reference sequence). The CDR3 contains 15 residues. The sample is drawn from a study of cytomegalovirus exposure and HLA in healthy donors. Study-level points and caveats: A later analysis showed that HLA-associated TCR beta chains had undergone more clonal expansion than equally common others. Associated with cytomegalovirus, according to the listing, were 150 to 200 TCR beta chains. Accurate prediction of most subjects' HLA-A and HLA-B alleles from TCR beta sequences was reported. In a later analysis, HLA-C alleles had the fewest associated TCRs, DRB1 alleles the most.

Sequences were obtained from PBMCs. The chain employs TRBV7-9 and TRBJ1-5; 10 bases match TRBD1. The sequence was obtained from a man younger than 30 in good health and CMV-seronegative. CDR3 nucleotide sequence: TGTGCCAGCAGCTCCTCCGGACAGGGGGATCAGCCCCAGCATTTT. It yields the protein CASSSSGQGDQPQHF.